Shown below are 30 T cell receptor beta chains from a single sample sequenced in a study of human T cells and chemical hapten exposure. This sample's time point: patch test 2, 6 weeks after DPC sensitization. Treatment specified: therapeutic diphenylcyclopropenone sensitization with weekly scalp DPC. TCRdb analysed the RACE reads with MiXCR anew, one entry per CDR3 protein. Counted here are about 140,000 distinct CDR3 sequences, 12% occurring once; the ten biggest clones make up approximately 1.3%. The sample in question was whole blood, obtained in connection with sensitization to the hapten diphenylcyclopropenone (DPC). These receptors were collected from a woman in her forties or fifties with alopecia areata. Some clones in this sample may be carry-over from other donors' samples.

This chain uses TRBV27 with TRBJ1-6; TRBD1 matches at 9 bases. Germline V lookup: CDR1 MNHEY, CDR2 SMNVEV (reference sequence). The CDR3 covers 14 residues. V shed 10 bases and J 8 bases; nucleotides not matched to a gene: 9. This CDR3 is CATRRGQGDSPLHF. As DNA, the CDR3 is TGTGCCACCAGACGGGGACAGGGCGATTCACCCCTCCACTTT.

In its sample, this clonotype was seen a few times. The chain carries TRBV29-1 and TRBJ2-3; TRBD2 matches 9 bases. This CDR3 contains 15 residues. V shed 4 bases and J 4 bases; nucleotides not matched to a gene: 9. Germline V gene data show CDR1 as SQVTM and CDR2 as ANQGSEA. Here the CDR3 reads CSVAWGGRASDTQYF. In DNA, the CDR3 is TGCAGCGTTGCCTGGGGCGGGAGGGCCTCAGATACGCAGTATTTT.

The chain uses TRBV5-1 and TRBJ1-3; D might be TRBD1 (5 bases). CDR1 is SGHRS, CDR2 YFSETQ, per germline. The CDR3 has 18 amino acids. Between the trimmed V and J ends, which lost 3 bases and 4 bases, there was a span of 23 bases. CDR3: CASSSGGFTSSLGNTIYF. The CDR3 nucleotides read TGCGCCAGCAGCTCGGGGGGTTTCACGAGTTCTCTCGGAAACACCATATATTTT.

About this clonotype: Germline and junction disagree at one end, which may indicate a read error. This rearrangement joins TRBV7-7 to TRBJ2-2; D gene uncertain. Germline V CDR1 and CDR2: SSHAT, FNYEAQ (reference sequence). There are 13 residues in the CDR3. Here the CDR3 DNA reads TGTGCTAGCAGCTTATCAACCACCGGGGAGCTGTTTTTT. Translated: CASSLSTTGELFF.

This clonotype has ten or more counts. The chain recombines TRBV7-8 with TRBJ1-4, with no clear D. Germline V CDR1 and CDR2: SGHVS, FQNEAQ. V lost 5 bases and J 8 bases, leaving 18 bases between the germline ends. The CDR3 totals 15 residues. CDR3 DNA: TGTGCCAGCAGCCCCGGACGGAAAGGGAACGAAAAACTGTTTTTT. Translated: CASSPGRKGNEKLFF.

This clonotype appeared many times. The genes are TRBV3-1 and TRBJ1-5; the D gene is possibly TRBD1 (6 bases). Germline loops: CDR1 LGHDT, CDR2 YNNKEL (reference sequence). The length of the CDR3 is 14 residues. V lost 1 base and J 3 bases, leaving 7 bases between the germline ends. The CDR3 loop reads CASSQGQANQPQHF. The CDR3 region has the DNA TGTGCCAGCAGCCAAGGACAGGCCAATCAGCCCCAGCATTTT.

This clonotype was picked up many times. The CDR3 here is CARWDKGRETQYF. DNA of the CDR3: TGCGCCCGGTGGGACAAGGGTCGGGAGACCCAGTACTTC. The J gene is TRBJ2-5, the V gene TRBV10-1; possibly TRBD1 for D (6 bases). Germline V gene sequence: CDR1 WNHNN, CDR2 SYGVQD (reference sequence). Deletions cut 11 bases from V and 5 bases from J, with 18 bases between. This CDR3 region has 13 residues.

V and J are TRBV5-1 and TRBJ2-7; tentatively, D is TRBD2 (6 bases). Germline V CDR1 and CDR2: SGHRS, YFSETQ. The CDR3 runs 14 residues. Trimming removed 0 bases at V and 3 bases at J, with 10 bases between. The CDR3 DNA reads TGCGCCAGCAGCTTGGATCTTAGCGGCTACGAGCAGTACTTC. This translates into CASSLDLSGYEQYF. The whole variable domain, remainder taken from reference TRBV5-1 and TRBJ2-7, is KAGVTQTPRYLIKTRGQQVTLSCSPISGHRSVSWYQQTPGQGLQFLFEYFSETQRNKGNFPGRFSGRQFSNSRSEMNVSTLELGDSALYLCASSLDLSGYEQYFGPGTRLTVT.

This chain links TRBV4-2 with TRBJ2-7, with 9 bases aligning to TRBD1. CDR3 length equals 14 residues. After removal of 3 bases from V and 3 bases from J, the junction contained 3 bases not matched to a gene. Germline lookup yields CDR1 LGHNA and CDR2 YNFKEQ. The CDR3 here is CASSHRTGDYEQYF. CDR3 nucleotides: TGTGCCAGCAGCCATAGGACAGGGGACTACGAGCAGTACTTC.

At least ten counts were recorded for this clonotype. The chain links TRBV5-1 to TRBJ2-1; D ambiguous. Germline CDR1 is SGHRS and CDR2 is YFSETQ. V was cut by 4 bases and J by 2 bases, with 7 bases left in between. The CDR3 contains 13 residues. CDR3: CASSETTYNEQFF. Written as DNA, the CDR3 is TGCGCCAGCAGCGAGACGACCTACAATGAGCAGTTCTTC.

The table lists this clonotype with many counts. This chain connects TRBV12-3 or TRBV12-4 to TRBJ2-5, with D perhaps TRBD1 (7 bases). The CDR3 has 13 amino acids. V lost 6 bases and J lost 5, with 13 bases in between. CDR3 DNA sequence: TGTGCCAGCAGGGAACAGGGGAGGGAGACCCAGTACTTC. It translates to CASREQGRETQYF.

The rearrangement uses TRBV5-1 and TRBJ2-2; 9 nucleotides agree with TRBD1. CDR3 length: 15 amino acids. Per germline, CDR1 SGHRS and CDR2 YFSETQ. V lost 0 bases, J lost 4 bases, and 1 base stayed unmatched. The CDR3 DNA reads TGCGCCAGCAGCTTGGGGGACAGGGCCACCGGGGAGCTGTTTTTT. It encodes CASSLGDRATGELFF. Supplemented by reference TRBV5-1 and TRBJ2-2, the full variable domain reads KAGVTQTPRYLIKTRGQQVTLSCSPISGHRSVSWYQQTPGQGLQFLFEYFSETQRNKGNFPGRFSGRQFSNSRSEMNVSTLELGDSALYLCASSLGDRATGELFFGEGSRLTVL.

This clonotype was counted between two and nine times. V and J are TRBV5-1 and TRBJ2-2; D gene unclear. Trimming stripped 4 bases from V and 1 base from J, with 5 bases between. CDR3 length equals 13 residues. Germline V lookup: CDR1 SGHRS, CDR2 YFSETQ. CDR3 residues: CASSRKNTGELFF. The DNA of the CDR3 is TGCGCCAGCAGCCGTAAGAACACCGGGGAGCTGTTTTTT.

This clonotype was picked up many times. The chain couples TRBV28 to TRBJ2-7; 8 nucleotides agree with TRBD2. V shed 6 bases and J 4 bases; nucleotides not matched to a gene: 8. CDR1 and CDR2 from the germline V gene are MDHEN and SYDVKM. The CDR3 consists of 14 residues. CDR3 sequence reads: CASSNVGGRYEQYF. The CDR3 region has the DNA TGTGCCAGCAGCAACGTGGGCGGGAGGTACGAGCAGTACTTC.

The chain employs TRBV2 and TRBJ2-5; D remains unclear. Germline V gene lookup returns CDR1 SNHLY and CDR2 FYNNEI. Trimming stripped 2 bases from V and 5 bases from J, with 6 bases between. CDR3 length: 12 residues. The CDR3 is CASSERTETQYF. The CDR3 bases are TGTGCCAGCAGTGAAAGGACCGAGACCCAGTACTTC.

This clonotype has at least ten counts. This chain connects TRBV5-4 to TRBJ2-1; 10 bases map to TRBD2. The CDR3 is 16 amino acids. V was pared by 0 bases and J by 6 bases, with 6 bases of the junction left unmatched. Per the germline V gene, CDR1 is SGHNT and CDR2 is YYREEE (reference sequence). The CDR3 here is CASSLAWASGSNEQFF. CDR3 DNA sequence: TGTGCCAGCAGCTTGGCCTGGGCTAGCGGGAGCAATGAGCAGTTCTTC.

The gene calls are TRBV6-4 and TRBJ2-2; 8 nucleotides line up with TRBD2. CDR3 size: 14 residues. From germline, CDR1 is MRHNA and CDR2 SNTAGT. The J segment lost 7 bases and the V segment lost 3 bases, leaving 4 bases of the junction unmatched. The DNA of the CDR3 is TGTGCCAGCAGTGAGATCCTAGCGGGCGGGGAGCTGTTTTTT. Protein sequence: CASSEILAGGELFF.

This clonotype has only a few counts. The V call is TRBV12-5, the J call TRBJ2-5; D is perhaps TRBD1 (6 bases). The germline V and J ends were trimmed by 2 bases and 2 bases, with 9 bases remaining between them. The germline CDR1 and CDR2 sequences are LGHNT and FRNRAP. The CDR3 is 14 amino acids. CDR3 DNA: TGTGCTAGTGGTTTGCCCGGACAGCAAGAGACCCAGTACTTC. Residues: CASGLPGQQETQYF.

This clonotype was counted between two and nine times. This chain's CDR3 is CASSLELEQYF. DNA of the CDR3: TGTGCCAGCAGCTTAGAGCTCGAGCAGTACTTC. The V call is TRBV11-3, the J call TRBJ2-7; D unclear. CDR3 length: 11 residues. Germline values: CDR1 SGHNT, CDR2 YENEEA. V was shortened by 0 bases and J by 6 bases, with 3 bases between the two germline ends.

The sample holds a few counts of this clonotype. J is TRBJ2-1 and V is TRBV7-2; 11 bases are shared with TRBD2. The germline V gene encodes CDR1 SGHTA and CDR2 FQGNSA. There are 16 residues in the CDR3. V lost 4 bases, J lost 7 bases, and 9 bases stayed unmatched. CDR3 DNA sequence: TGTGCCAGCAGCTCGGTTAGCGGGAGGGCCGGTAATGAGCAGTTCTTC. As protein: CASSSVSGRAGNEQFF.

J is TRBJ1-4 and V is TRBV14; a possible D gene is TRBD1 (5 bases). V lost 2 bases to trimming and J lost 4 bases, with 11 bases between them. CDR1 SGHDN and CDR2 FVKESK come from the germline V gene. CDR3 length: 15 amino acids. The CDR3 sequence: CASSQQGLGNEKLFF. In DNA form, the CDR3 reads TGTGCCAGCAGCCAACAGGGATTGGGTAATGAAAAACTGTTTTTT.

CDR3 sequence: CASLPSVLNTGELFF. CDR3 nucleotide sequence: TGTGCCAGCCTCCCTAGCGTATTAAACACCGGGGAGCTGTTTTTT. The chain joins TRBV11-2 to TRBJ2-2, with a tentative D call TRBD2 (6 bases). Trimming left V 8 bases short and J 2 bases short, with 15 bases between. The CDR3 has 15 amino acids. The germline CDR1 and CDR2 sequences are SGHAT and FQNNGV.

This clonotype has a handful of counts. The chain has TRBV6-5 and TRBJ2-2, with a tentative D call TRBD1 (6 bases). Germline CDR1 is MNHEY and CDR2 is SVGAGI. The CDR3 loop spans 16 amino acids. Trimming took 7 bases from V and 2 from J, leaving 17 bases between them. The CDR3 DNA reads TGTGCCAGCACCGGCCCCGGACAGTTTAACACCGGGGAGCTGTTTTTT. Amino acids: CASTGPGQFNTGELFF.

This chain uses TRBV30 with TRBJ1-1, with unresolved D. Germline V gene lookup returns CDR1 GTSNPN and CDR2 SVGIG (reference sequence). The CDR3 runs to 12 residues. The V end was cut by 4 bases, the J end by 4 bases, with 10 bases between. CDR3 sequence (DNA): TGTGCCTGGATGGAGAGGAGCACTGAAGCTTTCTTT. Translating it yields CAWMERSTEAFF.

This clonotype was counted many times. The chain links TRBV12-3 or TRBV12-4 to TRBJ1-5; TRBD1 aligns across 10 bases. The CDR3 totals 18 residues. J lost 5 bases, V lost 1 base, and 11 bases had no gene match. The CDR3 sequence is CASSLVLGDRGSYQPQHF. The CDR3 DNA reads as TGTGCCAGCAGTTTAGTTCTAGGGGACAGGGGTTCCTATCAGCCCCAGCATTTT.

This clonotype was detected ten times or more. The rearrangement uses TRBV6-2 or TRBV6-3 and TRBJ2-1, with TRBD2 identical over 14 bases. V trimming: 4 bases; J trimming: 4 bases; junction bases outside the gene matches: 6. The CDR3 contains 17 residues. Looked up from germline, CDR1 is MNHEY and CDR2 is SVGEGT. The CDR3 sequence is CASSSRLAGGGYNEQFF. The CDR3 bases are TGTGCCAGCAGTTCCCGACTAGCGGGAGGGGGATACAATGAGCAGTTCTTC.

This chain links TRBV6-6 with TRBJ1-2, with D perhaps TRBD1 (6 bases). Deletions cut 5 bases from V and 8 bases from J, with 15 bases between. This CDR3 is built from 13 residues. Germline CDR1 is MNHNY and CDR2 is SVGAGI (reference sequence). Here the CDR3 DNA reads TGTGCCAGCAGTACTCAGGGGCCCAGCGGCTACACCTTC. This encodes CASSTQGPSGYTF.

There are a few counts of this clonotype. V and J are TRBV15 and TRBJ1-6; no definite D call. The V gene's germline CDR1 is LNHNV and CDR2 YYDKDF (reference sequence). The CDR3 spans 15 residues. The germline V and J ends were trimmed by 5 bases and 0 bases, with 8 bases remaining between them. CDR3 sequence (DNA): TGTGCCACCAGCGAGAGGGACTCCTATAATTCACCCCTCCACTTT. Encoded protein: CATSERDSYNSPLHF.

This clonotype was counted between two and nine times. The CDR3: CASSLGVAGVGETQYF. In nucleotides, the CDR3 is TGTGCCAGCAGCTTAGGGGTAGCGGGAGTAGGTGAGACCCAGTACTTC. This chain uses TRBV7-6 with TRBJ2-5, with 9 bases that match TRBD2. The CDR3 is 16 residues long. CDR1 is SGHVS, CDR2 FNYEAQ, per germline. The V and J ends lost 1 base and 5 bases, in that order; junction bases with no gene match: 8. Combining the CDR3 with reference TRBV7-6 and TRBJ2-5 gives the whole variable domain GAGVSQSPRYKVTKRGQDVALRCDPISGHVSLYWYRQALGQGPEFLTYFNYEAQQDKSGLPNDRFSAERPEGSISTLTIQRTEQRDSAMYRCASSLGVAGVGETQYFGPGTRLLVL.

This clonotype was seen more than once but under ten times. This rearrangement joins TRBV15 to TRBJ2-7; D may correspond to TRBD1 or TRBD2 (5 bases each). In germline, CDR1 is LNHNV, CDR2 YYDKDF (reference sequence). The CDR3 loop spans 14 amino acids. Deletions cut 0 bases from V and 7 bases from J, with 13 bases between. CDR3 residues: CATSRDRGGGEQYF. The DNA of the CDR3 is TGTGCCACCAGCAGAGATCGTGGGGGTGGGGAGCAGTACTTC.